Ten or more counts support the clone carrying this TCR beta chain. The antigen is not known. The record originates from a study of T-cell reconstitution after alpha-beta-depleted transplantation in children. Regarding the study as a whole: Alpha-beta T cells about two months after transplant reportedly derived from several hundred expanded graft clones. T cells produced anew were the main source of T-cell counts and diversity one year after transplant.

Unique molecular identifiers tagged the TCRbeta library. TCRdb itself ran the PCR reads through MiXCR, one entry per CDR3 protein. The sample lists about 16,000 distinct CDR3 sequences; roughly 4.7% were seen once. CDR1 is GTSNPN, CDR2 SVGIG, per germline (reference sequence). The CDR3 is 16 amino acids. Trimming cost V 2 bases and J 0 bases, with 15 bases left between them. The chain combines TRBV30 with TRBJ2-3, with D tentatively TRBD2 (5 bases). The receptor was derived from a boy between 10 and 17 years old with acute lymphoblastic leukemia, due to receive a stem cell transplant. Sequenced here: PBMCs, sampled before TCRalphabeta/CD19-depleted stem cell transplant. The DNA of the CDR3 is TGTGCCTGGAGTCTGGGATTGTCGGGAAGCACAGATACGCAGTATTTT. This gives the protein CAWSLGLSGSTDTQYF.